This TCR beta chain was observed in a study of T cell changes during pregnancy in multiple sclerosis. Repertoires were generated with immunoSEQ multiplex PCR, while TCRdb's copy carries only in-frame clones and drops some. Found here are about 83,000 clones, over 90% of them singletons; the top ten hold more than 0.95%. This clone was seen once. The source was peripheral blood, collected in the second trimester of pregnancy. This TCR came from a female donor with multiple sclerosis, enrolled in a pregnancy study.

The CDR3 DNA reads as TGTGCCAGCACCCTAGGTGGCGGAAGCTCCTACAATGAGCAGTTCTTC. Translated, it gives CASTLGGGSSYNEQFF. The chain recombines TRBV7-2 with TRBJ2-1; D remains ambiguous. Deletions cut 7 bases from V and 0 bases from J, with 16 bases between. CDR3 length equals 16 residues. Germline V gene sequence: CDR1 SGHTA, CDR2 FQGNSA.